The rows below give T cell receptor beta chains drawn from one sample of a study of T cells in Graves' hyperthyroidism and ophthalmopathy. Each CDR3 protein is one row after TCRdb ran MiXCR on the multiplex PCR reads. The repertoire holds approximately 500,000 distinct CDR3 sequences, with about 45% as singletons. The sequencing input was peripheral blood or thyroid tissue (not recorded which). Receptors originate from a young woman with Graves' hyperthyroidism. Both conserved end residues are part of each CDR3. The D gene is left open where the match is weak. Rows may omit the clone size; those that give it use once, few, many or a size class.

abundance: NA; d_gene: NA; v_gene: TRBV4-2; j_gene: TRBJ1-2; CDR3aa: CASSQEGKDRGYTF; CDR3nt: TGTGCCAGCAGCCAAGAGGGTAAAGACAGGGGCTACACCTTC
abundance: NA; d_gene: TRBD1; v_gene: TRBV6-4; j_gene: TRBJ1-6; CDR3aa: CASSDRTGPNQPLHF; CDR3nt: TGTGCCAGCAGTGACAGGACAGGGCCCAATCAGCCCCTCCACTTT
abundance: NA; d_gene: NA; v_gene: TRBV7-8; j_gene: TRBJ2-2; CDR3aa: CARFGQSSTGELFF; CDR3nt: TGTGCCAGGTTCGGCCAGTCGAGCACCGGGGAGCTGTTTTTT
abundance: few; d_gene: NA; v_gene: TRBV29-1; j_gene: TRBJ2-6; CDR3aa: CSVEASGLLSGANVLTF; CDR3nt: TGCAGCGTTGAAGCCTCCGGACTGCTCTCTGGGGCCAACGTCCTGACTTTC
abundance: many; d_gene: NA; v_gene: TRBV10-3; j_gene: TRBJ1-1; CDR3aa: CAISIGATGFSTEAFF; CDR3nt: TGTGCCATCAGCATCGGCGCGACGGGTTTTAGCACTGAAGCTTTCTTT
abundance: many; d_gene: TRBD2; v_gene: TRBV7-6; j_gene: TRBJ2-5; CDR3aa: CASSSRTSGVQETQYF; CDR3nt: TGTGCCAGCAGCTCGAGGACTAGCGGGGTACAAGAGACCCAGTACTTC
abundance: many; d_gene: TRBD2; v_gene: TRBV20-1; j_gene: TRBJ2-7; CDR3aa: CSARGPSGSFYEQYF; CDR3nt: TGCAGTGCTAGAGGGCCTAGCGGGAGTTTTTACGAGCAGTACTTC
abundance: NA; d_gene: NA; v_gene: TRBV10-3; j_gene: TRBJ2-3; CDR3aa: CAISEGQGRDTQYF; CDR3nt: TGTGCCATCAGTGAAGGTCAGGGGAGGGATACGCAGTATTTT
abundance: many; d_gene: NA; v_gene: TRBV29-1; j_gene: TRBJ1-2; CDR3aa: CSVEDRNILNYGYTF; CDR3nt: TGCAGCGTTGAAGATCGAAATATTCTTAACTATGGCTACACCTTC
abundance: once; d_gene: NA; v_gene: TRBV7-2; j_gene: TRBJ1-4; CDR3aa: CASSAGTSGNEKLFF; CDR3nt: TGTGCCAGCAGCGCCGGGACTAGCGGGAACGAAAAACTGTTTTTT
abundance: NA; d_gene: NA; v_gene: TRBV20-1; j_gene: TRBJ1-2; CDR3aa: CSARDWDVYTF; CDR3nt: TGCAGTGCTAGAGACTGGGATGTCTACACCTTC
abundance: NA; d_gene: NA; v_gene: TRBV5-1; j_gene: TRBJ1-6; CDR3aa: CASSVGDSVNSPLHF; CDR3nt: TGTGCCAGCAGCGTTGGTGACAGCGTCAATTCACCCCTCCACTTT
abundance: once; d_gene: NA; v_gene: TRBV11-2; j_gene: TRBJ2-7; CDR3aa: CASSLYPPTSTDTQYF; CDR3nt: TGTGCCAGCAGCTTATATCCCCCCACGTCTACAGATACGCAGTACTTC
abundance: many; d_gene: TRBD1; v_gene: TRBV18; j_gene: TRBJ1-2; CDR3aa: CASSPPDRVYGYTF; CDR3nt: TGTGCCAGCTCACCCCCCGACAGGGTATATGGCTACACCTTC